The subject of this entry is one T cell receptor (beta chain). The antigen is unknown. Deletions cut 4 bases from V and 8 bases from J, with 7 bases between. The V gene's germline CDR1 is SGDLS and CDR2 YYNGEE. The CDR3 runs 11 residues. Clinical symptoms, serum thyroxine, TRAb, thyroid ultrasound and orbital computed tomography informed diagnoses. The investigators amplified TCR beta CDR3 regions from RNA transcripts. A first-round RT-PCR of the TCR CDR3 used the HTBI primer set. Each CDR3 protein gets one entry after TCRdb re-called the multiplex PCR reads with MiXCR. The sample comprises around 520,000 distinct CDR3 sequences, roughly an eighth of which are singletons, and 17% rests with the top ten. The data derive from a study of T cells in Graves' hyperthyroidism and ophthalmopathy. Study-level findings and limits: Median prediction lead before ophthalmopathy onset was six to eight months with the model. Peripheral blood also featured most of the thyroid clonotypes expanded above 0.001.

Sequencing was performed on blood. This receptor was identified in a woman aged 18-30 years with Graves' hyperthyroidism. The chain couples TRBV9 to TRBJ2-1, with D unresolved. CDR3 nucleotide sequence: TGTGCCAGCAGCACTGGAGATGAGCAGTTCTTC. It encodes CASSTGDEQFF.